Listed here are 27 T cell receptor beta chains from one sample, sequenced in a study of Graves' ophthalmopathy and Graves' hyperthyroidism. As the template, RNA transcripts were used to amplify TCR beta CDR3 regions. The workflow started with a first-round RT-PCR run with HTBI primers and then moved on to a second-round multiplex PCR. TCRdb ran MiXCR on the multiplex PCR reads and lists one entry per CDR3 protein. The sample records almost 750,000 distinct CDR3 sequences, 35% to 50% being singletons. The sample taken for sequencing was peripheral blood. The receptors here all came from an adult man with Graves' ophthalmopathy.

This clonotype has a single count. V is TRBV7-9 and J is TRBJ2-3, with TRBD2 matching over 8 bases. Germline V gene data show CDR1 as SEHNR and CDR2 as FQNEAQ (reference sequence). The CDR3 extends over 17 amino acids. J gave up 5 bases and V 1 base, and 11 bases lay outside the gene matches. The CDR3 loop reads CASSLERGGIVRDTQYF. CDR3 nucleotide sequence: TGTGCCAGCAGCTTAGAACGGGGGGGCATAGTGAGAGATACGCAGTATTTT.

This chain links TRBV6-6 with TRBJ2-7; weak D call: TRBD2 (6 bases). The length of the CDR3 is 13 residues. V was trimmed by 7 bases and J by 1 base, leaving 11 bases between them. Per germline, CDR1 MNHNY and CDR2 SVGAGI (reference sequence). The DNA of the CDR3 is TGTGCCAGCATTGGACGGGAGTCCTACGAGCAGTACTTC. Residues: CASIGRESYEQYF.

The chain joins TRBV25-1 to TRBJ2-5; D possibly corresponds to TRBD1 (6 bases). The CDR3 has 15 amino acids. Between the trimmed V and J ends, which lost 8 bases and 1 base, there was a span of 17 bases. CDR1 and CDR2 from the germline V gene are MGHDK and SYGVNS. The CDR3, as DNA: TGTGCCAGCTCTGAGGGGACAATATCCCAAGAGACCCAGTACTTC. Residues: CASSEGTISQETQYF. The variable domain in full, completed from reference TRBV25-1 and TRBJ2-5, reads EADIYQTPRYLVIGTGKKITLECSQTMGHDKMYWYQQDPGMELHLIHYSYGVNSTEKGDLSSESTVSRIRTEHFPLTLESARPSHTSQYLCASSEGTISQETQYFGPGTRLLVL.

This clonotype has ten or more counts. V usage is TRBV15 and J usage is TRBJ1-2, with 8 bases lining up with TRBD1. The V segment lost 1 base and the J segment 1 base; nucleotides outside the gene matches: 5. Germline loops: CDR1 LNHNV, CDR2 YYDKDF (reference sequence). The CDR3 consists of 16 residues. The CDR3 bases are TGTGCCACCAGCAGAGCCCCAACAGGGGGTAACTATGGCTACACCTTC. Its translation: CATSRAPTGGNYGYTF. Complete variable domain (other parts from reference TRBV15 and TRBJ1-2): DAMVIQNPRYQVTQFGKPVTLSCSQTLNHNVMYWYQQKSSQAPKLLFHYYDKDFNNEADTPDNFQSRRPNTSFCFLDIRSPGLGDTAMYLCATSRAPTGGNYGYTFGSGTRLTVV.

The table lists this clonotype with many counts. The V call is TRBV29-1, the J call TRBJ1-1; TRBD1 might be the D (6 bases). Germline V CDR1 and CDR2: SQVTM, ANQGSEA. The CDR3 loop spans 13 amino acids. Between the trimmed V and J ends, which lost 8 bases and 5 bases, there was a span of 18 bases. DNA for the CDR3: TGCAGCACGCTCAGGGGTTCGGGGACTGAAGCTTTCTTT. It specifies CSTLRGSGTEAFF.

The chain employs TRBV20-1 and TRBJ2-7, with TRBD1 matching over 8 bases. J was trimmed by 2 bases and V by 5 bases; bases with no gene match: 11. The CDR3 contains 15 residues. Germline CDR1 and CDR2: DFQATT and SNEGSKA (reference sequence). Here the CDR3 reads CSAEIPGQETYEQYF. CDR3 bases: TGCAGTGCTGAAATACCGGGACAGGAGACCTACGAGCAGTACTTC.

The chain uses TRBV7-2 and TRBJ1-6, with TRBD1 identical over 9 bases. J gave up 8 bases and V 5 bases, and 7 bases lay outside the gene matches. Germline CDR1 and CDR2: SGHTA and FQGNSA. The CDR3 is 15 residues long. The CDR3 nucleotides are TGTGCCAGCAGCAAACAGAGGACAGGGGATTCACCCCTCCACTTT. As protein: CASSKQRTGDSPLHF.

This clonotype was detected many times. The chain links TRBV7-9 to TRBJ2-7; TRBD2 matches at 7 bases. V lost 5 bases and J lost 9; bases outside the gene matches: 13. The length of the CDR3 is 14 residues. Germline CDR1 reads SEHNR; CDR2 reads FQNEAQ (reference sequence). This CDR3 is CASSLSGARNWQYF. The CDR3, as DNA: TGTGCCAGCAGCCTGAGCGGGGCGCGGAACTGGCAGTACTTC. Complete variable domain (other parts from reference TRBV7-9 and TRBJ2-7): DTGVSQNPRHKITKRGQNVTFRCDPISEHNRLYWYRQTLGQGPEFLTYFQNEAQLEKSRLLSDRFSAERPKGSFSTLEIQRTEQGDSAMYLCASSLSGARNWQYFGPGTRLTVT.

In its sample, this clonotype was seen a few times. The chain recombines TRBV5-1 with TRBJ2-2; D is undetermined. CDR3 length equals 11 residues. The germline gives CDR1 SGHRS, CDR2 YFSETQ. Trimming pared 8 bases from V and 5 bases from J, leaving 7 bases between. As DNA, the CDR3 is TGCGCCAGTATGTTGACCGGGGAGCTGTTTTTT. It translates to CASMLTGELFF.

The sample holds many counts of this clonotype. V and J are TRBV15 and TRBJ2-2; no firm D call. The V gene's germline CDR1 is LNHNV and CDR2 YYDKDF (reference sequence). Trimming left V 0 bases short and J 3 bases short, with 5 bases between. The CDR3 length is 14 residues. The CDR3 is CATSRDWDTGELFF. The CDR3 DNA sequence: TGTGCCACCAGCAGAGATTGGGACACCGGGGAGCTGTTTTTT.

This clonotype was detected many times. The chain is built from TRBV10-3 and TRBJ1-2; the D is unclear. From germline, CDR1 is ENHRY and CDR2 SYGVKD. The CDR3 totals 15 residues. The V gene lost 0 bases and the J gene lost 4 bases, with 12 bases spanning the gap. CDR3 region: CAISESPGAIYGYTF. CDR3 coding DNA: TGTGCCATCAGTGAGTCCCCGGGAGCGATCTATGGCTACACCTTC.

In this sample, this clonotype turned up many times. The chain recombines TRBV29-1 with TRBJ2-5, with TRBD2 matching 8 bases. J gave up 5 bases and V 6 bases, and 17 bases lay outside the gene matches. This CDR3 spans 16 amino acids. The germline V gene encodes CDR1 SQVTM and CDR2 ANQGSEA. CDR3 in amino acids: CSVKSGLANSSETQYF. For the CDR3, the DNA is TGCAGCGTGAAGTCCGGACTAGCAAATAGTTCCGAGACCCAGTACTTC.

This clonotype was detected only a few times. The chain combines TRBV6-5 with TRBJ2-7; 7 positions match TRBD2. With V trimmed by 5 bases and J by 4 bases, 11 bases remained unmatched. The length of the CDR3 is 15 residues. Germline CDR1 reads MNHEY; CDR2 reads SVGAGI. CDR3 loop: CASSRPGKAGYEQYF. The CDR3 DNA reads TGTGCCAGCAGTAGACCGGGCAAAGCGGGGTACGAGCAGTACTTC.

The chain combines TRBV2 with TRBJ2-5; 13 bases align to TRBD2. Germline assignment: CDR1 SNHLY and CDR2 FYNNEI. Trimming removed 6 bases from V and 5 bases from J; junction bases left unmatched: 12. This CDR3 has 17 residues. The CDR3 loop is CASSQVGTSGMMETQYF. CDR3 DNA sequence: TGTGCCAGCAGCCAAGTCGGGACTAGCGGGATGATGGAGACCCAGTACTTC. Filled out from reference TRBV2 and TRBJ2-5, the complete variable domain reads EPEVTQTPSHQVTQMGQEVILRCVPISNHLYFYWYRQILGQKVEFLVSFYNNEISEKSEIFDDQFSVERPDGSNFTLKIRSTKLEDSAMYFCASSQVGTSGMMETQYFGPGTRLLVL.

V and J are TRBV10-3 and TRBJ2-7, with 9 bases aligning to TRBD1. J was trimmed by 3 bases and V by 6 bases; bases with no gene match: 6. This CDR3 has 14 residues. Germline assignment: CDR1 ENHRY and CDR2 SYGVKD. The CDR3 DNA is TGTGCCATCAGGACAGGGGGTCGTCACTACGAGCAGTACTTC. Translation gives CAIRTGGRHYEQYF.

Only a few counts were recorded for this clonotype. The chain has TRBV2 and TRBJ1-2; 12 bases are a match to TRBD1. Germline CDR1 reads SNHLY; CDR2 reads FYNNEI. This CDR3 region has 14 residues. Germline trimming cut 8 bases from V and 7 bases from J; bases unmatched to any gene: 8. The CDR3 coding sequence is TGTGCCAGCGGGAAGGGACAGGGGGCCTTTGGCTACACCTTC. Encoded protein: CASGKGQGAFGYTF.

The CDR3 coding sequence is TGCAGTGCTAGAGATGTGACTAGCGGGAGTTTTGAGACCCAGTACTTC. Translation: CSARDVTSGSFETQYF. The genes are TRBV20-1 and TRBJ2-5; 12 positions agree with TRBD2. The CDR3 has 16 residues. V shed 0 bases, J shed 5 bases, and the junction held 7 bases outside the gene matches. CDR1 DFQATT and CDR2 SNEGSKA come from the germline V gene (reference sequence).

The V call is TRBV10-2, the J call TRBJ2-1; no clear D. V lost 2 bases and J 9 bases, leaving 11 bases between the germline ends. Germline CDR1 reads WSHSY; CDR2 reads SAAADI. CDR3 length: 13 residues. In DNA, the CDR3 is TGCGCCAGCAGTGAGACCCGGCAGGCTGAGCAGTTCTTC. Amino acid sequence: CASSETRQAEQFF.

The chain joins TRBV5-5 to TRBJ2-7; the match to TRBD1 covers 9 bases. The CDR3 is made up of 15 amino acids. Per germline, CDR1 SGHKS and CDR2 YYEKEE (reference sequence). J gave up 4 bases and V 4 bases, and 9 bases lay outside the gene matches. CDR3 nucleotide sequence: TGTGCCAGCAGCCACATGACACAGGGGGCTTACGAGCAGTACTTC. It specifies CASSHMTQGAYEQYF.

This clonotype has more than one count but fewer than ten. The genes are TRBV2 and TRBJ2-5; no firm D call. The CDR3 has 13 amino acids. The V end was cut by 4 bases, the J end by 4 bases, with 10 bases between. Germline CDR1 and CDR2: SNHLY and FYNNEI. The DNA of the CDR3 is TGTGCCAGCAGTGGGGCCATGGGAGAGACCCAGTACTTC. This sequence encodes CASSGAMGETQYF.

The chain carries TRBV2 and TRBJ2-5, with 16 bases lining up with TRBD2. CDR3 length: 17 amino acids. Germline V gene data show CDR1 as SNHLY and CDR2 as FYNNEI. Trimming took 5 bases from V and 4 from J; bases not matched to a gene: 7. The CDR3: CASSPPGLAGGGETQYF. The CDR3 DNA reads TGTGCCAGCAGTCCTCCGGGACTAGCGGGGGGGGGAGAGACCCAGTACTTC.

This rearrangement joins TRBV29-1 to TRBJ1-4; no definite D call. This CDR3 comprises 15 residues. V shed 5 bases and J shed 10 bases, with 23 bases lying between them. CDR1 and CDR2 from the germline V gene are SQVTM and ANQGSEA. Written as DNA, the CDR3 is TGCAGCGTTTCGCTAGCGGGAACCGGGGATCGAAAACTGTTTTTT. Translating gives CSVSLAGTGDRKLFF.

The gene calls are TRBV4-3 and TRBJ1-5; TRBD1 is a possible D gene (5 bases). The V gene's germline CDR1 is LGHNA and CDR2 YSLEER. The CDR3 is 14 amino acids. V was clipped by 2 bases and J by 10 bases, with 15 bases between them. CDR3 sequence reads: CASSQREGLSPQHF. The CDR3 nucleotides are TGCGCCAGCAGCCAACGAGAGGGGCTGAGCCCCCAGCATTTT.

The chain has TRBV24-1 and TRBJ1-3; possibly TRBD1 for D (6 bases). V lost 3 bases, J lost 7 bases, and 12 bases lay in between. Germline CDR1 KGHDR, CDR2 SFDVKD. There are 14 residues in the CDR3. The CDR3 sequence: CATSDRGGGNTIYF. Written as DNA, the CDR3 is TGTGCCACCAGTGATCGGGGGGGCGGGAACACCATATATTTT.

Comments on this clonotype: No DNA is shown, since the ends of the CDR3 on it are uncertain; the CDR3 is the one TCRdb lists. The chain recombines TRBV11-2 with TRBJ1-5; no check of the table's D call, TRBD1, against the DNA was made. The CDR3 has 23 amino acids, counting both end residues. CDR1 and CDR2 from the germline V gene are SGHAT and FQNNGV. This chain's CDR3 is CASSPGTGQSYEQYFGPDTAQHF.

This chain connects TRBV20-1 to TRBJ2-2, with TRBD2 matching 10 bases. CDR1 DFQATT and CDR2 SNEGSKA come from the germline V gene (reference sequence). J was trimmed by 5 bases and V by 7 bases; bases with no gene match: 1. The CDR3 consists of 12 residues. The CDR3 loop reads CSVAGGTGELFF. The DNA of the CDR3 is TGCAGTGTAGCGGGAGGAACCGGGGAGCTGTTTTTT.

The J gene is TRBJ2-6, the V gene TRBV7-9, with D tentatively TRBD1 or TRBD2 (5 bases each). The germline V gene encodes CDR1 SEHNR and CDR2 FQNEAQ (reference sequence). CDR3 length: 19 amino acids. V gave up 2 bases and J gave up 2 bases, with 19 bases separating them. Written as DNA, the CDR3 is TGTGCCAGCAGCTTAAGGCTCCGGGAAGGGACCGCTGGGGCCAACGTCCTGACTTTC. It translates to CASSLRLREGTAGANVLTF. The full variable domain, rest sourced from reference TRBV7-9 and TRBJ2-6, is DTGVSQNPRHKITKRGQNVTFRCDPISEHNRLYWYRQTLGQGPEFLTYFQNEAQLEKSRLLSDRFSAERPKGSFSTLEIQRTEQGDSAMYLCASSLRLREGTAGANVLTFGAGSRLTVL.